The source of this T cell receptor beta chain is a study of T cell clonotyping in hematopoietic cell transplantation. The study's findings and limits: After transplant, recipient diversity fell while pathologically expanded clonotypes grew through day 180. No sorting was done, leaving CD4 and CD8 contributions mixed. Graft donor and pretransplant recipient Inverse Simpson Index values predicted broader posttransplant TCR diversity.

With regard to this clone: What it recognizes is unknown.

The CDR3 has 14 residues. Germline-derived CDR1 and CDR2 are KGHSH and LQKENI. Trimming shortened V by 8 bases and J by 2 bases, and 15 bases separated the two germline ends. Method: immunoSEQ multiplex PCR; TCRdb's copy keeps in-frame clones and lacks some. The repertoire includes thousands of clones, roughly nine tenths of them detected once, and less than 4.5% sits in the top ten. This chain joins TRBV18 and TRBJ1-1; D gene ambiguous. The sequencing here drew on PBMCs, taken 180 days after allogeneic stem cell transplant. The source of this sequence is a female patient aged 45-60 years who had an allogeneic stem cell transplant from an unrelated donor, so the T cells may come from the graft donor. Some clones in this sample may be carry-over from other donors' samples. The CDR3 spells CASATSGSNTEAFF. As DNA, the CDR3 is TGTGCCAGCGCAACGTCCGGGAGTAACACTGAAGCTTTCTTT.